This TCR beta chain was identified during a study of graft-versus-host responses after intestinal transplantation. Study conclusions and caveats: Allograft clonal ratios (graft-versus-host to host-versus-graft) were high in patients who had graft-donor T cell macrochimerism. Investigators detected GvH clones in recipient marrow, with some emerging earlier in ileum or blood.

The CDR3 runs to 13 residues. Trimming shortened V by 5 bases and J by 1 base, and 9 bases separated the two germline ends. The germline gives CDR1 SGHRS, CDR2 YFSETQ. Regarding this clone: Its specificity is not known.

Here immunoSEQ multiplex PCR was the method, and the copy in TCRdb shows in-frame clones only, minus some. Among 110,000 to 150,000 clones, about nine tenths were seen once, and the ten largest hold 0.19%. The rearrangement links TRBV5-1 to TRBJ1-1; D unclear. The sample consisted of unstimulated CD4+ T cells sorted from spleen or lymph node cells, taken before intestinal transplant. The receptor was derived from a human donor who received an intestinal transplant. For the CDR3, the DNA is TGCGCCAGCAGTAGAGAAGGGAACACTGAAGCTTTCTTT. Protein product: CASSREGNTEAFF. The entire variable domain, with the rest obtained from reference TRBV5-1 and TRBJ1-1, is as follows: KAGVTQTPRYLIKTRGQQVTLSCSPISGHRSVSWYQQTPGQGLQFLFEYFSETQRNKGNFPGRFSGRQFSNSRSEMNVSTLELGDSALYLCASSREGNTEAFFGQGTRLTVV.